These T cell receptor beta chains were read from a single sample in a study of T-cell reconstitution after alpha-beta-depleted transplantation in children. TCRdb recomputed calls from the PCR reads with MiXCR, one row per CDR3 protein. The repertoire holds 350,000 to 400,000 distinct CDR3 sequences, with roughly 15% as singletons. The specimen was PBMCs, collected from the stem cell graft. These receptors came from a human donor who donated a stem cell graft to a child with Fanconi anemia. Each CDR3 is given with its conserved first and last residue. D genes are given only for firm matches. Size values are once, few and many counts, or a class for expanded clones, and some rows have none.

v_call	clone_size	d_call	j_call	cdr3_nt	cdr3_aa
TRBV3-1	few	-	TRBJ1-4	TGTGCCAGCAGCCGGTCCGGGACAAATGAAAAACTGTTTTTT	CASSRSGTNEKLFF
TRBV7-9	few	-	TRBJ1-6	TGTGCCAGCACATTTGACGGGGGGTCAAGGTTGTCACCCCTCCACTTT	CASTFDGGSRLSPLHF
TRBV5-5	-	-	TRBJ1-4	TGTGCCAGCAGATTGAGCGCGGCGTTACCTGGGAATGAAAAACTGTTTTTT	CASRLSAALPGNEKLFF
TRBV29-1	-	-	TRBJ1-1	TGCAGCGTTGCTGAGCAGACTGAAGCTTTCTTT	CSVAEQTEAFF
TRBV29-1	few	TRBD1	TRBJ2-1	TGCAGCGTTAACCCGGGACAGGGAGCCTACAATGAGCAGTTCTTC	CSVNPGQGAYNEQFF
TRBV6-1	few	TRBD2	TRBJ2-1	TGTGCCAGCAGTCGACTAGCGGGGGTGGATGAGCAGTTCTTC	CASSRLAGVDEQFF
TRBV29-1	many	TRBD1	TRBJ2-7	TGCAGCGTTCGGGACAGTCCCTACGAGCAGTACTTC	CSVRDSPYEQYF
TRBV6-1	-	TRBD1	TRBJ1-2	TGTGCCAGCAGTAAACCCGGGACAGGGGGCTACACCTTC	CASSKPGTGGYTF
TRBV11-2	few	-	TRBJ1-1	TGTGCCAGCAGGAGCCGGGACACTTGGAACACTGAAGCTTTCTTT	CASRSRDTWNTEAFF
TRBV12-3/TRBV12-4	many	-	TRBJ2-7	TGTGCCAGTAACGAGGGTAGCTCCTACGAGCAGTACTTC	CASNEGSSYEQYF
TRBV2	few	TRBD1	TRBJ2-7	TGTGCCAGCAGTGAATCAGGGGGCGAGCAGTACTTC	CASSESGGEQYF
TRBV10-2	-	TRBD1	TRBJ2-5	TGCGCCAGTCTGGACAGGGGGGTACAAGAGACCCAGTACTTC	CASLDRGVQETQYF
TRBV5-5	-	-	TRBJ2-1	TGTGCCAGCAGCTCCCTTCAAGGGCCGGACGATGAGCAGTTCTTC	CASSSLQGPDDEQFF
TRBV13	many	-	TRBJ1-1	TGTGCCAGCAGCCTCAGGTTGAACACTGAAGCTTTCTTT	CASSLRLNTEAFF
TRBV20-1	few	TRBD1	TRBJ1-4	TGCAGTGCAATCGCAGGGGGGAATGAAAAACTGTTTTTT	CSAIAGGNEKLFF
TRBV18	-	-	TRBJ2-3	TGTGCCAGCTCACCGGCCACCCGCACAGATACGCAGTATTTT	CASSPATRTDTQYF
TRBV4-3	-	-	TRBJ2-7	TGCGCCAGCAGCCCATCGACAAATAACTACGAGCAGTACTTC	CASSPSTNNYEQYF
TRBV10-3	many	-	TRBJ2-7	TGTGCCATCAGTTTCGGGGGAAGTAACGAGCAGTACTTC	CAISFGGSNEQYF
TRBV20-1	many	TRBD1	TRBJ2-2	TGCAGTGCTAGAGATGACAGGGGATATACCGGGGAGCTGTTTTTT	CSARDDRGYTGELFF
TRBV5-1	few	-	TRBJ1-3	TGCGCCAGCACCAGGGAGGGAAATGACTCTGGAAACACCATATATTTT	CASTREGNDSGNTIYF
TRBV5-1	many	-	TRBJ2-2	TGCGCCAGCAGCTTGGACCCTTTAGGGAACACCGGGGAGCTGTTTTTT	CASSLDPLGNTGELFF
TRBV11-2	-	-	TRBJ2-3	TGTGCCAGCAGCGTCTGGGGGCAGACTAGCACAGATACGCAGTATTTT	CASSVWGQTSTDTQYF
TRBV12-3/TRBV12-4	-	-	TRBJ2-3	TGTGCCAGCAGTTTGACTCCCTCATTGCAGTATTTT	CASSLTPSLQYF
TRBV12-3/TRBV12-4	-	-	TRBJ1-1	TGTGCCAGCAGTTCCGCCGCGGTGGGTGAAGCTTTCTTT	CASSSAAVGEAFF
TRBV20-1	few	TRBD1	TRBJ1-2	TGCAGTGCGACGGGACAGTTTTATGGCTACACCTTC	CSATGQFYGYTF
TRBV18	few	-	TRBJ1-1	TGTGCCAGCTCACCAGGCGTTGCTGAAGCTTTCTTT	CASSPGVAEAFF
TRBV4-3	few	-	TRBJ1-1	TGCGCCAGCAGCCAACTGCGGATGAACACTGAAGCTTTCTTT	CASSQLRMNTEAFF
TRBV15	-	TRBD1	TRBJ2-7	TGTGCCACCAGCGGCTGGACAGGCCCGTACGAGCAGTACTTC	CATSGWTGPYEQYF
TRBV11-1	few	TRBD2	TRBJ2-1	TGTGCCAGCAGCGGTGATAGCGGGAGGGCCAACTCTCGGCAGTTCTTC	CASSGDSGRANSRQFF
TRBV28	once	-	TRBJ1-1	TGTGCCAGCACTCCATCGTTGGGGGGTAGGACTGAAGCTTTCTTT	CASTPSLGGRTEAFF
TRBV4-3	few	TRBD2	TRBJ2-6	TGCGCCAGCTCCCCGAGGGATGGGAGGGGTTCTGGGGCCAACGTCCTGACTTTC	CASSPRDGRGSGANVLTF
TRBV7-2	few	-	TRBJ1-5	TGTGCCAGCAGCTCGGTTACCAGCAATCAGCCCCAGCATTTT	CASSSVTSNQPQHF
TRBV11-2	few	TRBD1	TRBJ2-5	TGTGCCAGCAGCTTAGGTCGAGACAGGGGATTCGGGAAGGGCCAAAATCGACAAGAGACCCAGTACTTC	CASSLGRDRGFGKGQNRQETQYF
TRBV7-2	-	TRBD1	TRBJ1-2	TGTGCCAGCAGCTTGAGACAGGGCTACGGCTACACCTTC	CASSLRQGYGYTF
TRBV5-1	few	-	TRBJ1-6	TGCGCCAGCAAGAAGGACTCGGGGAATTCACCCCTCCACTTT	CASKKDSGNSPLHF
TRBV29-1	-	-	TRBJ2-7	TGCAGCGTAGTGGAGGATACCGCTTTGGGTGAGCAGTACTTC	CSVVEDTALGEQYF
TRBV6-5	few	TRBD1	TRBJ1-5	TGTGCCAGCACCGCCGGACAGGGGAATCAGCCCCAGCATTTT	CASTAGQGNQPQHF
TRBV25-1	-	TRBD1	TRBJ1-2	TGTGCCAGCAGTACGACAGGGCAATTCGGCGCTGGCTACACCTTC	CASSTTGQFGAGYTF
TRBV18	-	-	TRBJ1-2	TGTGCCAGCTCACAATATACGGGACGCCACCTCTATGGCTACACCTTC	CASSQYTGRHLYGYTF
TRBV7-2	many	TRBD1	TRBJ1-3	TGTGCCAGCAGCTCTGACAGGGCTGGAAACACCATATATTTT	CASSSDRAGNTIYF
TRBV4-2	many	-	TRBJ1-1	TGTGCCAGCAGCCCTCGGGGCGGGGATATGAACACTGAAGCTTTCTTT	CASSPRGGDMNTEAFF
TRBV5-5	many	-	TRBJ1-6	TGTGCCAGCAGCTTCACTTGGGGTGATTCACCCCTCCACTTT	CASSFTWGDSPLHF
TRBV28	few	-	TRBJ1-2	TGTGCCAGCAGTTTAGCGTTCTATGGCTACACCTTC	CASSLAFYGYTF
TRBV7-9	-	TRBD1	TRBJ2-3	TGTGCCAGCAGCCCGGGGGACAGGGGGTATGCAGATACGCAGTATTTT	CASSPGDRGYADTQYF
TRBV5-5	few	TRBD2	TRBJ2-1	TGTGCCACCAAACGGCTAGCGGGGGAGAGCTCCTACAATGAGCAGTTCTTC	CATKRLAGESSYNEQFF
TRBV18	few	TRBD1	TRBJ2-3	TGTGCCAGCTCACCACCGAGGGGACAGGGGGCAATCACAGATACGCAGTATTTT	CASSPPRGQGAITDTQYF
TRBV27	-	TRBD1	TRBJ2-1	TGTGCCAGCAGTAAACCCGGGACAGGGATTGGCAATGAGCAGTTCTTC	CASSKPGTGIGNEQFF
TRBV6-5	-	-	TRBJ1-2	TGTGCCAGCACACTCGGCACGAACTATGGCTACACCTTC	CASTLGTNYGYTF
TRBV18	-	TRBD1	TRBJ1-2	TGTGCCAGCTCACCGGGACAGCCCTTTGGTGGCTACACCTTC	CASSPGQPFGGYTF
TRBV14	many	TRBD2	TRBJ2-1	TGTGCCAGCAGTACCGAAGGACTAGCGGGGTTTGATGAGCAGTTCTTC	CASSTEGLAGFDEQFF
TRBV4-2	-	TRBD2	TRBJ2-5	TGTGCCAGCAGCCAAGATGGACTAGAAGAGACCCAGTACTTC	CASSQDGLEETQYF
TRBV12-3/TRBV12-4	many	TRBD1	TRBJ1-1	TGTGCCAGCAGTCCCCCCGGACAGGCTGAAGCTTTCTTT	CASSPPGQAEAFF
TRBV10-3	few	-	TRBJ2-1	TGTGCCATCAGTGGGTCGGGCGGACTACCCGAGGATGAGCAGTTCTTC	CAISGSGGLPEDEQFF